The clone carrying this T cell receptor (beta chain) was observed a handful of times. Its antigen is still unknown. These data come from a study of identical twins. Template switching added a universal primer site; cDNA carried unique molecular identifiers. TCRdb re-derived calls from the 5' RACE reads in MiXCR, one entry per CDR3 protein. Among around 1.7 million distinct CDR3 sequences listed, more than 30% were seen once. CDR3 size: 16 residues. V lost 1 base and J 5 bases, leaving 17 bases between the germline ends. Looked up from germline, CDR1 is MNHEY and CDR2 is SMNVEV (reference sequence). Study-level results: Some out-of-frame alpha sequences were shared by twins, and these showed excess low generation probability. Reduced insertions were recorded for abundant cord blood beta clonotypes, with no such pattern in memory repertoires.

What was sequenced was cord blood. This chain connects TRBV27 to TRBJ2-5; D unresolved. The receptor was isolated from a newborn girl in good health. The CDR3 DNA sequence: TGTGCCAGCAGTTTATTGGGCAGATACGTCGGGGAGACCCAGTACTTC. It encodes CASSLLGRYVGETQYF.